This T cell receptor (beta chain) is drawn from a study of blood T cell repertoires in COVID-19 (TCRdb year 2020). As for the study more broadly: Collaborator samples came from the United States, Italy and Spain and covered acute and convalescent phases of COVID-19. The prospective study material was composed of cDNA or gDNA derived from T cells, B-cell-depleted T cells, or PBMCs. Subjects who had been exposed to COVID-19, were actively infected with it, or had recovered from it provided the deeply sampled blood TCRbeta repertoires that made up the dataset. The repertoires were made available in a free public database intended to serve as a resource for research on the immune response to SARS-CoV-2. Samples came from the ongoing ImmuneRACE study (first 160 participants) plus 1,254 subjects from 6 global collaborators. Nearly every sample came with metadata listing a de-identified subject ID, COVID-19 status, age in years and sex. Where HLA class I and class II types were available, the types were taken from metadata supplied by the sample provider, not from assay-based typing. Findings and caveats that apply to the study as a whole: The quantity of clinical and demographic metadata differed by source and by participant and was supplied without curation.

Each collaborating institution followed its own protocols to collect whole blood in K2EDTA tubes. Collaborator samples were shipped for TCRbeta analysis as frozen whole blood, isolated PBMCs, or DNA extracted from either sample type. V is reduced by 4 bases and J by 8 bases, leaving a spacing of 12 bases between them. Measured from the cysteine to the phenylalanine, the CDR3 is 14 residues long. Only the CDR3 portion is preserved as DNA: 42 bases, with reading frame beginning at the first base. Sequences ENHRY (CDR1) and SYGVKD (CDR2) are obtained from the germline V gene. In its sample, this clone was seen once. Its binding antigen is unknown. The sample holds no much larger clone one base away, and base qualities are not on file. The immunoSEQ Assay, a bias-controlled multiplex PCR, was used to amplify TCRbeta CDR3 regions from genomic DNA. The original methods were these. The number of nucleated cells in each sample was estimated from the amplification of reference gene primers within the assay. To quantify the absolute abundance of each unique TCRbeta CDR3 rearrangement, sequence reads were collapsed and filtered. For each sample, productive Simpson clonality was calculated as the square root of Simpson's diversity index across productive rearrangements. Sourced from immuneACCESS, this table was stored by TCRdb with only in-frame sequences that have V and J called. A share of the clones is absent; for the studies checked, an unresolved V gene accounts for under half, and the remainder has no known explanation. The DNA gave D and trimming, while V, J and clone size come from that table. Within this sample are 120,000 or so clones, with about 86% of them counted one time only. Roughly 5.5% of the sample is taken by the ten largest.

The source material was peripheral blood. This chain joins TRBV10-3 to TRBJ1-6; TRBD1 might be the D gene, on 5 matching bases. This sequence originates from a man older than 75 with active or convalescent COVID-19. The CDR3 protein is CAISAAGRDSPLHF. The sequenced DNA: TGTGCCATCAGTGCGGCAGGGAGGGATTCACCCCTCCACTTT.